The clone carrying this T cell receptor beta chain was counted many times. As yet, its antigen is unknown. This sample is drawn from a study of molecular identifiers for immune sequencing clone quantification. Sorting isolated naive CD8 T cells as CD8+CD4-CCR7+CD45RA+ events. The CDR3 runs to 15 residues. Germline values: CDR1 LGHNA, CDR2 YSLEER. V was pared by 0 bases and J by 4 bases, with 10 bases between. Study-wide findings and caveats: Identical TCR molecules sharing a barcode could underestimate highly expanded clone sizes.

Previously reported methods and listed TCR primers produced the bulk TCR libraries. TCRdb recomputed calls from the PCR reads with MiXCR, one row per CDR3 protein. The sample includes about 640,000 distinct CDR3 sequences, about 20% seen only once; the top ten take about 0.9%. The chain combines TRBV4-3 with TRBJ1-5; the D is unclear. Sequencing input: naive CD8+ T cells from blood, with Jurkat cell RNA spiked in. This sample's subset: FACS-sorted CD8+CD4-CCR7+CD45RA+ naive T cells. The sequence was collected from a human donor in good health. Some libraries in this study had Jurkat cell RNA spiked in. CDR3 nucleotides: TGCGCCAGCAGCCAAGATTTGGCAGATAATCAGCCCCAGCATTTT. Its protein is CASSQDLADNQPQHF.